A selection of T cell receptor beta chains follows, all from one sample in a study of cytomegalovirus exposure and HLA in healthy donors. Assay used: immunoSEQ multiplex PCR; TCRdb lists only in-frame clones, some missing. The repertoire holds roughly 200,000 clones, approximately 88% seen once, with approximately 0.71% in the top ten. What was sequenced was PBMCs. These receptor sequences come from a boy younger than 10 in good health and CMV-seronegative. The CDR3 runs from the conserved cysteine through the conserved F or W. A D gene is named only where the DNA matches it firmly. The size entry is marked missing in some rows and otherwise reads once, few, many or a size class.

cdr3_nt: TGTGCCAGCAGCCTAGGGACTAGCGCAGATACGCAGTATTTT; cdr3_aa: CASSLGTSADTQYF; clone_size: .; j_call: TRBJ2-3; v_call: TRBV2; d_call: TRBD2
cdr3_nt: TGTGCCAGCAGCCAATCCGGGGGGGCCGAGACCCAGTACTTC; cdr3_aa: CASSQSGGAETQYF; clone_size: once; j_call: TRBJ2-5; v_call: TRBV14; d_call: TRBD2
cdr3_nt: TGTGCCAGCAGCTTGCCCGGACAGTTATCCGACGAGCAGTACTTC; cdr3_aa: CASSLPGQLSDEQYF; clone_size: .; j_call: TRBJ2-7; v_call: TRBV13; d_call: .
cdr3_nt: TGTGCCAGCAGCTGGTCAGACAGATACAACACTGAAGCTTTCTTT; cdr3_aa: CASSWSDRYNTEAFF; clone_size: .; j_call: TRBJ1-1; v_call: TRBV7-9; d_call: .
cdr3_nt: TGCGCCAGCCGACGGGGACTAGCGGGAGACGAAGAGACCCAGTACTTC; cdr3_aa: CASRRGLAGDEETQYF; clone_size: .; j_call: TRBJ2-5; v_call: TRBV5-1; d_call: TRBD2
cdr3_nt: TGTGCCAGCAGCTCCATGGGGCGGAGCGGGGAGCTGTTTTTT; cdr3_aa: CASSSMGRSGELFF; clone_size: .; j_call: TRBJ2-2; v_call: TRBV9; d_call: .
cdr3_nt: TGCGCCAGCAGCCAAGTTTCACTCGCGCACACAGATACGCAGTATTTT; cdr3_aa: CASSQVSLAHTDTQYF; clone_size: .; j_call: TRBJ2-3; v_call: TRBV4-1; d_call: .
cdr3_nt: TGTGCCAGCAGTGGCGGGACAGGGATTCGGGTGGAGCAGTACTTC; cdr3_aa: CASSGGTGIRVEQYF; clone_size: .; j_call: TRBJ2-7; v_call: TRBV6-5; d_call: TRBD1
cdr3_nt: TGCAGCGTTGATGTTGTAGGGGGGGCCAACACCGGGGAGCTGTTTTTT; cdr3_aa: CSVDVVGGANTGELFF; clone_size: .; j_call: TRBJ2-2; v_call: TRBV29-1; d_call: .
cdr3_nt: TGTGCCAGCAGTTACTACGGGTACAATGAGCAGTTCTTC; cdr3_aa: CASSYYGYNEQFF; clone_size: few; j_call: TRBJ2-1; v_call: TRBV6-5; d_call: .
cdr3_nt: TGTGCCAGCAGTGACTCCCCACAGGCCCCTGGCTATGGCTACACCTTC; cdr3_aa: CASSDSPQAPGYGYTF; clone_size: .; j_call: TRBJ1-2; v_call: TRBV6-4; d_call: .
cdr3_nt: TGTGCCTGGAGTCTTACAGCTCGAGGGTACTCTGGAAACACCATATATTTT; cdr3_aa: CAWSLTARGYSGNTIYF; clone_size: .; j_call: TRBJ1-3; v_call: TRBV30; d_call: .
cdr3_nt: TGTGCCAGCAGCTCGTGGGGGGGCCGCACTGAAGCTTTCTTT; cdr3_aa: CASSSWGGRTEAFF; clone_size: .; j_call: TRBJ1-1; v_call: TRBV7-8; d_call: .
cdr3_nt: TGTGCCAGCAGCTTAGAGGGGGACACCGGGGAGCTGTTTTTT; cdr3_aa: CASSLEGDTGELFF; clone_size: .; j_call: TRBJ2-2; v_call: TRBV7-2; d_call: .
cdr3_nt: TGTGCCAGCAGCCTAGCGGGAGGGCCGAGGGAGCAGTACTTC; cdr3_aa: CASSLAGGPREQYF; clone_size: .; j_call: TRBJ2-7; v_call: TRBV5-4; d_call: TRBD2
cdr3_nt: TGCGCCAGCAGTCAATTGTCTGACAGGGTTAGCGCTAGGGAGCAGTACTTC; cdr3_aa: CASSQLSDRVSAREQYF; clone_size: .; j_call: TRBJ2-7; v_call: TRBV23-1; d_call: TRBD1
cdr3_nt: TGCAGCTCCTGGGATGGTGAGGGAACTGAAGCTTTCTTT; cdr3_aa: CSSWDGEGTEAFF; clone_size: .; j_call: TRBJ1-1; v_call: TRBV29-1; d_call: .
cdr3_nt: TGCGCCAGCAGCCAAGGGGATGCGGGGTTCTACGAGCAGTACTTC; cdr3_aa: CASSQGDAGFYEQYF; clone_size: once; j_call: TRBJ2-7; v_call: TRBV4-1; d_call: .
cdr3_nt: TGTGCCAGCGGAGACAGGGAACATGAGCAGTTCTTC; cdr3_aa: CASGDREHEQFF; clone_size: .; j_call: TRBJ2-1; v_call: TRBV27; d_call: TRBD1
cdr3_nt: TGCGCCAGCAGCCAAGATAGAAAGGGGGACGGCTACACCTTC; cdr3_aa: CASSQDRKGDGYTF; clone_size: .; j_call: TRBJ1-2; v_call: TRBV4-1; d_call: .
cdr3_nt: TGTGCCAGCAGCACCACACAGGCCCCGAGCAACAATGAGCAGTTCTTC; cdr3_aa: CASSTTQAPSNNEQFF; clone_size: .; j_call: TRBJ2-1; v_call: TRBV9; d_call: .
cdr3_nt: TGCAGCGGGACAGGGAGCTCCTACAATGAGCAGTTCTTC; cdr3_aa: CSGTGSSYNEQFF; clone_size: once; j_call: TRBJ2-1; v_call: TRBV29-1; d_call: TRBD1
cdr3_nt: TGTGCTAGTGGTTCCCCAAAACAGGGTAGGGGCACTGAAGCTTTCTTT; cdr3_aa: CASGSPKQGRGTEAFF; clone_size: .; j_call: TRBJ1-1; v_call: TRBV12-5; d_call: .
cdr3_nt: TGCGCCAGCAGCTTAGGTACAGGGTACTTTGGAGAGACCCAGTACTTC; cdr3_aa: CASSLGTGYFGETQYF; clone_size: .; j_call: TRBJ2-5; v_call: TRBV5-1; d_call: .
cdr3_nt: TGTGCCAGCAGCTTAGATGGTGGAGGGCGCCCTAATGAAAAACTGTTTTTT; cdr3_aa: CASSLDGGGRPNEKLFF; clone_size: .; j_call: TRBJ1-4; v_call: TRBV11-2; d_call: .
cdr3_nt: TGTGCCAGCAGGAGGGGTACAGGGGAAAGCACTGAAGCTTTCTTT; cdr3_aa: CASRRGTGESTEAFF; clone_size: .; j_call: TRBJ1-1; v_call: TRBV7-2; d_call: TRBD1
cdr3_nt: TGTGCTAGTGGTTTGGCGACTAGCGGTCAAGAGACCCAGTACTTC; cdr3_aa: CASGLATSGQETQYF; clone_size: .; j_call: TRBJ2-5; v_call: TRBV12-5; d_call: TRBD2
cdr3_nt: TGTGCCAGCAGTGATACAGCAATTGAAGCTTTCTTT; cdr3_aa: CASSDTAIEAFF; clone_size: few; j_call: TRBJ1-1; v_call: TRBV6-6; d_call: .
cdr3_nt: TGTGCCAGCAGCGGCGCAGGCCCTAGCGGGAGCTCCTACGAGCAGTACTTC; cdr3_aa: CASSGAGPSGSSYEQYF; clone_size: .; j_call: TRBJ2-7; v_call: TRBV21-1; d_call: .
cdr3_nt: TGTGCCAGCAGTGAGGGAAGATCGGGGGGTGGAGAGACCCAGTACTTC; cdr3_aa: CASSEGRSGGGETQYF; clone_size: .; j_call: TRBJ2-5; v_call: TRBV6-1; d_call: TRBD2
cdr3_nt: TGTGCCAGCAGAGACAGGGGGTACACTGAAGCTTTCTTT; cdr3_aa: CASRDRGYTEAFF; clone_size: few; j_call: TRBJ1-1; v_call: TRBV2; d_call: TRBD1
cdr3_nt: TGTGCCAGCAGCTTGGCCGGACAACCGAACACTGAAGCTTTCTTT; cdr3_aa: CASSLAGQPNTEAFF; clone_size: few; j_call: TRBJ1-1; v_call: TRBV5-4; d_call: .
cdr3_nt: TGTGCCAGTAAAAATGCGGGGATTGGGTACACTGAAGCTTTCTTT; cdr3_aa: CASKNAGIGYTEAFF; clone_size: few; j_call: TRBJ1-1; v_call: TRBV27; d_call: .
cdr3_nt: TGTGCCAGCACTGGCGAGCAGTTCTTC; cdr3_aa: CASTGEQFF; clone_size: .; j_call: TRBJ2-1; v_call: TRBV7-9; d_call: .
cdr3_nt: TGTGCCAGCACTGAGGAGGCTAGCGCCTACAATGAGCAGTTCTTC; cdr3_aa: CASTEEASAYNEQFF; clone_size: .; j_call: TRBJ2-1; v_call: TRBV2; d_call: .
cdr3_nt: TGTTCCAGCAGCTTATCTGGCGGCGCCTACGAGCAGTACTTC; cdr3_aa: CSSSLSGGAYEQYF; clone_size: .; j_call: TRBJ2-7; v_call: TRBV7-9; d_call: .
cdr3_nt: TGTGCCAGCAGCGGAGCCGGGACAGGGAAGGATGGCTACACCTTC; cdr3_aa: CASSGAGTGKDGYTF; clone_size: once; j_call: TRBJ1-2; v_call: TRBV9; d_call: TRBD1
cdr3_nt: TGCAGTGCTACCCGGGACTATGAGCAGTTCTTC; cdr3_aa: CSATRDYEQFF; clone_size: .; j_call: TRBJ2-1; v_call: TRBV20-1; d_call: .
cdr3_nt: TGTGCCAGCACCGGGACAGGGGGGAACTACGAGCAGTACTTC; cdr3_aa: CASTGTGGNYEQYF; clone_size: .; j_call: TRBJ2-7; v_call: TRBV6-1; d_call: TRBD1
cdr3_nt: TGTGCCGGAGCGGCGGGGGGGGTCACAGATACGCAGTATTTT; cdr3_aa: CAGAAGGVTDTQYF; clone_size: .; j_call: TRBJ2-3; v_call: TRBV5-4; d_call: TRBD2
cdr3_nt: TGTGCCAGTAGTATGGGTTTCCCGGGAGATACGCAGTATTTT; cdr3_aa: CASSMGFPGDTQYF; clone_size: .; j_call: TRBJ2-3; v_call: TRBV19; d_call: .
cdr3_nt: TGTGCCAGCAGCTCGGGGGTGGTGGAAACTGAAGCTTTCTTT; cdr3_aa: CASSSGVVETEAFF; clone_size: .; j_call: TRBJ1-1; v_call: TRBV5-4; d_call: .
cdr3_nt: TGTGCCGGTTCGGAGGGGCGCAACATCGGGGAGCTGTTTTTT; cdr3_aa: CAGSEGRNIGELFF; clone_size: .; j_call: TRBJ2-2; v_call: TRBV2; d_call: .
cdr3_nt: TGCGCCAGCAGCCGGGCCGGGACAGGGGACGAGCAGTACTTC; cdr3_aa: CASSRAGTGDEQYF; clone_size: .; j_call: TRBJ2-7; v_call: TRBV5-1; d_call: TRBD1
cdr3_nt: TGTGCCAGCAGCTTGAACAGAAACACTGAAGCTTTCTTT; cdr3_aa: CASSLNRNTEAFF; clone_size: .; j_call: TRBJ1-1; v_call: TRBV5-6; d_call: .
cdr3_nt: TGTGCCAGCAGTCAACGGGACAACCAGAATGAAAAACTGTTTTTT; cdr3_aa: CASSQRDNQNEKLFF; clone_size: few; j_call: TRBJ1-4; v_call: TRBV6-5; d_call: .
cdr3_nt: TGTGCCAGCAGCTTGGACCCCGGGGCAGATACGCAGTATTTT; cdr3_aa: CASSLDPGADTQYF; clone_size: .; j_call: TRBJ2-3; v_call: TRBV5-4; d_call: .
cdr3_nt: TGTGCCTGGAGTGTTGGCAGGTCCTATGGCTACACCTTC; cdr3_aa: CAWSVGRSYGYTF; clone_size: .; j_call: TRBJ1-2; v_call: TRBV30; d_call: .
cdr3_nt: TGTGCCAGCAGCTCCGGACTAGCGGGGATCGCGAACACCGGGGAGCTGTTTTTT; cdr3_aa: CASSSGLAGIANTGELFF; clone_size: .; j_call: TRBJ2-2; v_call: TRBV7-9; d_call: TRBD2